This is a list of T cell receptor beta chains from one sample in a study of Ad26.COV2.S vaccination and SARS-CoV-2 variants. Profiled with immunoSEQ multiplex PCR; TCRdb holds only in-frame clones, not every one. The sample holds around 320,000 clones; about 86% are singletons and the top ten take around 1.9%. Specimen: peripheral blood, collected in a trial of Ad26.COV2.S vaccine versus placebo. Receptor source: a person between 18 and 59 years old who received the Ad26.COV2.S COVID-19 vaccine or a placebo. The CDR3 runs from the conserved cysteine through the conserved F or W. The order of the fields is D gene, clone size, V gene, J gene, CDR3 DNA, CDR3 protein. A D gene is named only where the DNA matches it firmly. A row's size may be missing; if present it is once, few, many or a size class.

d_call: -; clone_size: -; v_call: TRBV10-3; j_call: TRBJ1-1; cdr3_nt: TGTGCCATCAGCCAGGATACTGAAGCTTTCTTT; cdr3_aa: CAISQDTEAFF
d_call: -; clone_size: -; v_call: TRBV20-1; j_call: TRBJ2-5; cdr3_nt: TGCAGTGCACTCGTTTTAGAGACCCAGTACTTC; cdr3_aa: CSALVLETQYF
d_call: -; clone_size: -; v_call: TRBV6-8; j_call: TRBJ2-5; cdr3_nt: TGTGCCGGAGACAATTGGGGTGAGACCCAGTACTTC; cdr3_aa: CAGDNWGETQYF
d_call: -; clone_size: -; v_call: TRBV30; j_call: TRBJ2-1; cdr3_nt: TGTGCCTGGAGTATGGGGCTGGACAATGAGCAGTTCTTC; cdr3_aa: CAWSMGLDNEQFF
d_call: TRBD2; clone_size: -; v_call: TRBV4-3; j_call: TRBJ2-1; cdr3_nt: TGCGCCAGCAGCCAAGATCAGCGGGGGAGCTCCTACAATGAGCAGTTCTTC; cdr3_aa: CASSQDQRGSSYNEQFF
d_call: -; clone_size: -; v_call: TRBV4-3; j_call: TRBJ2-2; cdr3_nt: TGCGCCAGCAGCCAAGATGTCCCCGGATCCTGGGGTGCCGGGGAGCTGTTTTTT; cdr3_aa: CASSQDVPGSWGAGELFF
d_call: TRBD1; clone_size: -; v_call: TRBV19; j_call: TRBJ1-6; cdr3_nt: TGTGCCAGTAGTAGCGGGACAGGGTTAAATTCACCCCTCCACTTT; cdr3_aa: CASSSGTGLNSPLHF
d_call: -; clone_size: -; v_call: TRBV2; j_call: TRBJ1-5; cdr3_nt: TGTGCCAGCAGAAACACCCAGCCCCAGCATTTT; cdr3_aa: CASRNTQPQHF
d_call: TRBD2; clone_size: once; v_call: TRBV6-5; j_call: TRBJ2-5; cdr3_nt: TGTGCCAGCAGGGTGGGGGGGAACCAAGAGACCCAGTACTTC; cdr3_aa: CASRVGGNQETQYF
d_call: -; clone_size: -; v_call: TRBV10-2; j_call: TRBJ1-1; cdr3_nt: TGCGCCAGCAGTGAGGCAGGCGGGAAGAACACTGAAGCTTTCTTT; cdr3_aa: CASSEAGGKNTEAFF
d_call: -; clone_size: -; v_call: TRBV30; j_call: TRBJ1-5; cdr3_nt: TGTGCCTGGAGTGTACGGGAGAACCAGCCCCAGCATTTT; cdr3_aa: CAWSVRENQPQHF
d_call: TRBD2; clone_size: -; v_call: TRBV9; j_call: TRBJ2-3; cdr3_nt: TGTGCCAGCAGCGTACTAGCGGGGGCGAGCACAGATACGCAGTATTTT; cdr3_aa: CASSVLAGASTDTQYF
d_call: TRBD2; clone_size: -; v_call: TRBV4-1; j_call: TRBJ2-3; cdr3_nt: TGCGCCAGCAGCCAGCTGATCGGAGCGGGGGTGAGAGATACGCAGTATTTT; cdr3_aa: CASSQLIGAGVRDTQYF
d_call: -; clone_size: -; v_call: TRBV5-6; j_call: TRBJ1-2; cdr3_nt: TGTGCCAGCAGCTTTGGTCCTGGGGCGAGAGACAGCTATGGCTACACCTTC; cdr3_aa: CASSFGPGARDSYGYTF
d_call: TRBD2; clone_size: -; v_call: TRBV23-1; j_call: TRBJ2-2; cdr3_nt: TGCGCCGTAAGGGTCGAAAAAGCGGGGGGGCGTAGTCGCACCGGGGAGCTGTTTTTT; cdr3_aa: CAVRVEKAGGRSRTGELFF
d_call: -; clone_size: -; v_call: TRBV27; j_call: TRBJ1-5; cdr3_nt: TGTGCCAGCAGTTCCTACAGGGAATTAGGTCAGCCCCAGCATTTT; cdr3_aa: CASSSYRELGQPQHF
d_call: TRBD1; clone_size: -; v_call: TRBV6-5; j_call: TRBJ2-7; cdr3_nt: TGTGCCAGCAGTTACTCCGGACAGGTCAGCTCCTACGAGCAGTACTTC; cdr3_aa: CASSYSGQVSSYEQYF
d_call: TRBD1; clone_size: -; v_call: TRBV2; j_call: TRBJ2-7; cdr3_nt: TGTGCCAGCAGCCCGGGACAGGGAAACGAGCAGTACTTC; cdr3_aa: CASSPGQGNEQYF
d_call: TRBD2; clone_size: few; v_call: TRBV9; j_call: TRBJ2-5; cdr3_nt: TGTGCCAGCAGCATCACTAGCGGGGGTGAGACCCAGTACTTC; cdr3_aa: CASSITSGGETQYF
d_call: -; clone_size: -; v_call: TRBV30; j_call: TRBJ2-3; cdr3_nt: TGTGCCTGGAGGGCGGGGTATGACGGAGGCACAGATACGCAGTATTTT; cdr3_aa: CAWRAGYDGGTDTQYF
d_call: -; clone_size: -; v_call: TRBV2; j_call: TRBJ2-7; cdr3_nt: TGTGCCAGCAGTGAACAGGGTATCAACGAGCAGTACTTC; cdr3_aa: CASSEQGINEQYF
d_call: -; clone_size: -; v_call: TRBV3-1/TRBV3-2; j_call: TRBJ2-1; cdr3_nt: TGTGCCAGCAGCCGCCTTCCAGGGGGGGCCTACAATGAGCAGTTCTTC; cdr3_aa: CASSRLPGGAYNEQFF
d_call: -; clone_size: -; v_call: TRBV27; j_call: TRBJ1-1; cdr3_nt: TGTGCCAGCAGCCGAAGAGTGGGGGAGACTGAAGCTTTCTTT; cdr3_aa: CASSRRVGETEAFF
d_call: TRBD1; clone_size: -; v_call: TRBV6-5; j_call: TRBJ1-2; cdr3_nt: TGTGCCAGCAGTTACACCGGACAGGTCTATGGCTACACCTTC; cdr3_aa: CASSYTGQVYGYTF
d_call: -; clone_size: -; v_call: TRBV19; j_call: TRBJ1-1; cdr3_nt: TGTGCCAGTAGTATAATAGAGGGTAGAAGCACTGAAGCTTTCTTT; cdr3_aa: CASSIIEGRSTEAFF
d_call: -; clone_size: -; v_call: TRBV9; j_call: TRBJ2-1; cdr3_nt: TGTGCCAGCAGCGTAGCGGCGTCGTGGGACTCCTACAATGAGCAGTTCTTC; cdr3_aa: CASSVAASWDSYNEQFF
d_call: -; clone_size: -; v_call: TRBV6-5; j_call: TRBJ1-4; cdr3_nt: TGTGCCAGCAGGGCAGGGGCTAAAGAAAAACTGTTTTTT; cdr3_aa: CASRAGAKEKLFF
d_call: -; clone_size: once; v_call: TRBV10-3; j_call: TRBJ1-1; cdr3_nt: TGTGCCATCAGTGCAGGTTGGGGAACTAAGAACACTGAAGCTTTCTTT; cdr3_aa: CAISAGWGTKNTEAFF
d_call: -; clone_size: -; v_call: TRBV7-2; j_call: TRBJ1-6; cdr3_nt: TGTGCCAGCAACCGTCGGCAGGTTAATTCACCCCTCCACTTT; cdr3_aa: CASNRRQVNSPLHF
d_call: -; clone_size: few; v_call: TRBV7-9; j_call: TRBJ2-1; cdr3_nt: TGTGCCAGCAGCCCGGAGTTTGTGTCCTACAATGAGCAGTTCTTC; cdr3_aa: CASSPEFVSYNEQFF
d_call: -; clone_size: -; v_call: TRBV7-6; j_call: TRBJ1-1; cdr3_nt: TGTGCCAGCAGCCGGGCCCTAGGAACTGAAGCTTTCTTT; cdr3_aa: CASSRALGTEAFF
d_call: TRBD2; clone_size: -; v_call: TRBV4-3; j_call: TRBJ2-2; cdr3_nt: TGCGCCAGCAGCTCTTCACCTAGCGGGGGAGCTACCGGGGAGCTGTTTTTT; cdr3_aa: CASSSSPSGGATGELFF
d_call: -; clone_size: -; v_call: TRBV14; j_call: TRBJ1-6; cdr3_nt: TGTGCCAGCAGCCAAGCGGGTGCGGTTGCCCTCCACTTT; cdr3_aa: CASSQAGAVALHF
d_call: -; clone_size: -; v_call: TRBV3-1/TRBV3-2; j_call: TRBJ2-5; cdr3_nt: TGTGCCAGCAGCCGTAGACTTCAGGGGTTTGCAGAGACCCAGTACTTC; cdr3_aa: CASSRRLQGFAETQYF
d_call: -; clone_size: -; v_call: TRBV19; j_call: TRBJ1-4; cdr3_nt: TGTGCCAGTCGTTCGGGGGCAGCGGCGAATGAAAAACTGTTTTTT; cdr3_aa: CASRSGAAANEKLFF
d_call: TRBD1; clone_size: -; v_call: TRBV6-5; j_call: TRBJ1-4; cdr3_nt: TGTGCCAGCACAAAAGGACAGGGAGGAAGTGAAAAACTGTTTTTT; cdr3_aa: CASTKGQGGSEKLFF
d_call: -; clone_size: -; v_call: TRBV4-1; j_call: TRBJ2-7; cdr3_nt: TGCGCCAGCAGCCCCTTCTTGGAAAGGGTCCACGAGCAGTACTTC; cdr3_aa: CASSPFLERVHEQYF
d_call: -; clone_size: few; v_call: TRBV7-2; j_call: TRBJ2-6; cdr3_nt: TGTGCCAGCAGGGACTCTGGGGCCAACGTCCTGACTTTC; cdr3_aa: CASRDSGANVLTF
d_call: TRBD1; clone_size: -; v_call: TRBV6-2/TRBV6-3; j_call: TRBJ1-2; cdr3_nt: TGTGCCAGCAGTTACGGGGACAGACTCGATGGCTACACCTTC; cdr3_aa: CASSYGDRLDGYTF
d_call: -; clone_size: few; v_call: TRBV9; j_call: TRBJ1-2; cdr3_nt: TGTGCCAGCAGCGTAGATCCCGGGGGGCGGGGCTACACCTTC; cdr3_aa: CASSVDPGGRGYTF